This TCR beta chain was sequenced in a study of T cell responses to AZD1222 COVID-19 vaccine. CDR1 is LNHDA, CDR2 SQIVND, per germline (reference sequence). The CDR3 contains 14 residues. V lost 0 bases, J lost 2 bases, and 7 bases lay in between. The data were produced by immunoSEQ multiplex PCR, yet TCRdb's version contains in-frame clones alone and is incomplete. The sample includes around 100,000 clones, about 92% seen only once; the top ten take about 1.2%. The starting material was peripheral blood, obtained on day 0 of AZD1222 vaccination. The sequence derives from an adult in good health. The rearrangement uses TRBV19 and TRBJ1-1; D unresolved. CDR3 amino acids: CASSIDPGNTEAFF. CDR3 DNA: TGTGCCAGTAGTATAGACCCGGGTAACACTGAAGCTTTCTTT.